What follows are 22 T cell receptor beta chains derived from one specimen sequenced in a study of blood T cell repertoires in COVID-19. The method was immunoSEQ multiplex PCR; TCRdb's version includes in-frame clones alone and lacks a portion of them. Among 100,000 to 150,000 clones listed, roughly 87% were seen once. The sample comprised peripheral blood. The receptors shown here come from a human donor in a cohort sampled during active COVID-19.

The CDR3 protein is CASSPMTSGGTSTDTQYF. The CDR3 region has the DNA TGTGCCAGCTCACCAATGACTAGCGGGGGGACTTCTACAGATACGCAGTATTTT. The V and J genes are TRBV18 and TRBJ2-3; 13 nucleotides align to TRBD2. Germline-derived CDR1 and CDR2 are KGHSH and LQKENI. Trimming at V came to 2 bases and at J to 3 bases, leaving 8 bases not matched to a gene. The CDR3 runs to 18 residues.

The J gene is TRBJ1-6, the V gene TRBV11-2; no clear D. The V end was cut by 0 bases, the J end by 3 bases, with 3 bases between. The CDR3 consists of 14 residues. Germline values: CDR1 SGHAT, CDR2 FQNNGV. This chain's CDR3 is CASSLDSYNSPLHF. The CDR3 DNA sequence: TGTGCCAGCAGCTTAGACAGCTATAATTCACCCCTCCACTTT.

The J gene is TRBJ2-6, the V gene TRBV9; D gene unclear. Germline V gene lookup returns CDR1 SGDLS and CDR2 YYNGEE. V lost 0 bases and J lost 0, with 4 bases in between. The length of the CDR3 is 15 residues. As DNA, the CDR3 is TGTGCCAGCAGCGTAGGCGCCTCTGGGGCCAACGTCCTGACTTTC. Amino acid sequence: CASSVGASGANVLTF.

DNA of the CDR3: TGTGCCAGCAGCCCGAGGGGGGACCAGGGACTAAACACAGATACGCAGTATTTT. Translated, it gives CASSPRGDQGLNTDTQYF. V usage is TRBV4-2 and J usage is TRBJ2-3; the D gene is possibly TRBD2 (7 bases). The length of the CDR3 is 18 residues. Germline V gives CDR1 LGHNA, CDR2 YNFKEQ. The V end was cut by 4 bases, the J end by 2 bases, with 22 bases between.

To note about this clone: The germline gene is not matched at one end of the junction; a read error may be the cause. The rearrangement joins TRBV5-1 to TRBJ2-7, with D perhaps matching TRBD2 (6 bases). CDR3 length equals 14 residues. Germline V gene sequence: CDR1 SGHRS, CDR2 YFSETQ. The chain's CDR3 is CASSLGPEGYEQYF. As DNA, the CDR3 is TGCGCCAGCAGTTTGGGCCCGGAGGGGTACGAGCAGTACTTC.

This chain links TRBV11-3 with TRBJ1-3, with 7 bases lining up with TRBD1. CDR1 is SGHNT, CDR2 YENEEA, per germline. The CDR3 loop spans 14 amino acids. With 3 bases clipped from V and 4 bases from J, the junction kept 3 bases outside the gene matches. CDR3 sequence reads: CASSLTGRGNTIYF. CDR3 DNA sequence: TGTGCCAGCAGCTTGACAGGGCGCGGAAACACCATATATTTT.

The J gene is TRBJ1-3, the V gene TRBV7-9; D is undetermined. Germline V CDR1 and CDR2: SEHNR, FQNEAQ (reference sequence). This CDR3 is built from 12 residues. Trimming shortened V by 3 bases and J by 8 bases, and 8 bases separated the two germline ends. CDR3 coding DNA: TGTGCCAGCAGCTTCGGGGAATACACCATATATTTT. This codes for CASSFGEYTIYF.

J is TRBJ1-6 and V is TRBV14, with D maybe TRBD1 (5 bases). V lost 0 bases and J 8 bases, leaving 11 bases between the germline ends. CDR3 length equals 15 residues. From germline, CDR1 is SGHDN and CDR2 FVKESK. This CDR3 is CASSQDRGSYSPLHF. The DNA for the CDR3 is TGTGCCAGCAGCCAAGATAGGGGTTCGTATTCACCCCTCCACTTT.

This chain links TRBV6-5 with TRBJ1-2; D unresolved. Trimming shortened V by 6 bases and J by 2 bases, and 10 bases separated the two germline ends. The length of the CDR3 is 13 residues. Germline V gene lookup returns CDR1 MNHEY and CDR2 SVGAGI. The CDR3 region is CASSQLGNYGYTF. CDR3 sequence (DNA): TGTGCCAGCAGCCAGCTCGGGAACTATGGCTACACCTTC.

The chain links TRBV18 to TRBJ1-3; no definite D call. Germline-derived CDR1 and CDR2 are KGHSH and LQKENI. Trimming shortened V by 6 bases and J by 3 bases, and 15 bases separated the two germline ends. This CDR3 is built from 15 residues. CDR3 nucleotides: TGTGCCAGCTCCCGCGGGAACGCGGATGGAAACACCATATATTTT. As protein: CASSRGNADGNTIYF.

The chain joins TRBV7-2 to TRBJ1-2; 8 positions match TRBD1. CDR1 is SGHTA, CDR2 FQGNSA, per germline. The CDR3 is made up of 14 amino acids. V shed 5 bases, J shed 7 bases, and the junction held 9 bases outside the gene matches. In nucleotides, the CDR3 is TGTGCCAGCAGCCCCCCAGGGGGCGTGGGTGGCTACACCTTC. Its protein is CASSPPGGVGGYTF.

A single count supports this clone. V is TRBV11-2 and J is TRBJ2-1; TRBD2 matches at 10 bases. Germline V gene data show CDR1 as SGHAT and CDR2 as FQNNGV. This CDR3 is 14 amino acids long. Trimming took 5 bases from V and 10 from J; bases not matched to a gene: 8. CDR3 amino acids: CASSTSGDDREQFF. In DNA, the CDR3 is TGTGCCAGCAGCACTAGCGGGGACGACAGGGAGCAGTTCTTC.

This CDR3 is CASSQGQGTGNTIYF. The CDR3, as DNA: TGTGCCAGCTCCCAGGGACAGGGTACCGGAAACACCATATATTTT. The chain employs TRBV18 and TRBJ1-3, with 9 nucleotides matching TRBD1. Germline V lookup: CDR1 KGHSH, CDR2 LQKENI. After removal of 6 bases from V and 4 bases from J, the junction contained 7 bases not matched to a gene. The CDR3 length is 15 residues.

The chain joins TRBV30 to TRBJ1-5; D is possibly TRBD1 (5 bases). CDR1 is GTSNPN and CDR2 is SVGIG in the germline V gene (reference sequence). The V end lost 1 base, the J end lost 9 bases, and 19 bases lay between the germline ends. This CDR3 contains 15 residues. The CDR3 nucleotides read TGTGCCTGGAGTGAGGTTGGGCAGGGCCGGCGGCCCCAGCATTTT. The encoded protein is CAWSEVGQGRRPQHF.

The V gene is TRBV5-1, the J gene TRBJ2-5; 9 positions match TRBD1. The V and J ends lost 5 bases and 5 bases, in that order; junction bases with no gene match: 4. CDR3 length: 13 amino acids. Germline V gene data show CDR1 as SGHRS and CDR2 as YFSETQ. CDR3 DNA sequence: TGCGCCAGCAGGGACAGGGGAGATGAGACCCAGTACTTC. Translating it yields CASRDRGDETQYF.

This clone was observed a few times. The chain has TRBV5-1 and TRBJ1-1, with D tentatively TRBD1 (5 bases). Trimming took off 0 bases at V and 1 base at J, with 10 bases between the two ends. CDR3 length: 15 residues. Germline loops: CDR1 SGHRS, CDR2 YFSETQ. The CDR3 spells CASSLDGARNTEAFF. DNA for the CDR3: TGCGCCAGCAGCTTGGATGGGGCCAGGAACACTGAAGCTTTCTTT.

A single count supports this clone. The chain employs TRBV5-8 and TRBJ2-7, with TRBD1 as a possible D gene (5 bases). The CDR3 contains 14 residues. From germline, CDR1 is SGHTS and CDR2 YDEGEE. V was cut by 0 bases and J by 1 base, with 8 bases left in between. Written as DNA, the CDR3 is TGTGCCAGCAGCTTGGCCAGGGTTTCCTACGAGCAGTACTTC. Translation gives CASSLARVSYEQYF.

The chain recombines TRBV19 with TRBJ1-2, with TRBD1 as a possible D gene (5 bases). The CDR3 length is 13 residues. Germline V gene sequence: CDR1 LNHDA, CDR2 SQIVND (reference sequence). V was cut by 6 bases and J by 0 bases, with 8 bases left in between. The CDR3 protein is CASSPDTNYGYTF. CDR3 bases: TGTGCCAGTAGCCCGGACACTAACTATGGCTACACCTTC.

The V and J genes are TRBV5-1 and TRBJ2-1; TRBD2 is a possible D gene (6 bases). Trimming left V 4 bases short and J 4 bases short, with 12 bases between. The CDR3 has 14 residues. CDR1 is SGHRS, CDR2 YFSETQ, per germline. The DNA for the CDR3 is TGCGCCAGCAGCCCAAGGACTATTTACAATGAGCAGTTCTTC. Residues: CASSPRTIYNEQFF.

The genes are TRBV15 and TRBJ2-7, with 8 bases identical to TRBD2. The V gene's germline CDR1 is LNHNV and CDR2 YYDKDF (reference sequence). J gave up 4 bases and V 2 bases, and 7 bases lay outside the gene matches. This CDR3 spans 15 amino acids. CDR3 sequence (DNA): TGTGCCACCAGCAGAAGCGGGGGCAGGAATTACGAGCAGTACTTC. Protein product: CATSRSGGRNYEQYF.

The chain carries TRBV28 and TRBJ2-7; D possibly corresponds to TRBD1 (6 bases). This CDR3 has 14 amino acids. Germline V gene lookup returns CDR1 MDHEN and CDR2 SYDVKM. V dropped 7 bases and J dropped 0 bases, with 13 bases sitting between them. CDR3 residues: CASTNRVSSYEQYF. The CDR3, as DNA: TGTGCCAGCACCAACAGGGTGAGCTCCTACGAGCAGTACTTC.

The CDR3 region is CASGAEPNTGELFF. The CDR3 DNA is TGTGCTAGTGGTGCGGAGCCTAACACCGGGGAGCTGTTTTTT. The J gene is TRBJ2-2, the V gene TRBV12-5; no clear D gene. The CDR3 sequence is 14 residues long. Germline values: CDR1 LGHNT, CDR2 FRNRAP. V dropped 5 bases and J dropped 2 bases, with 9 bases sitting between them.